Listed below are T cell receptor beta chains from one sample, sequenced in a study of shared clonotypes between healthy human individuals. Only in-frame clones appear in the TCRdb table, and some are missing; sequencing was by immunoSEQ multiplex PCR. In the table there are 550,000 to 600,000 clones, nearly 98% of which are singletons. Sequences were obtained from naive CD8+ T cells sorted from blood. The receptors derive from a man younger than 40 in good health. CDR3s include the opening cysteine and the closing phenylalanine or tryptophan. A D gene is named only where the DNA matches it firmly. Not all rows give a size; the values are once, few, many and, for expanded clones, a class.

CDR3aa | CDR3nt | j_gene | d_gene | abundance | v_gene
CASSTDRATNEKLFF | TGTGCCAGCTCCACCGACAGGGCGACTAATGAAAAACTGTTTTTT | TRBJ1-4 | TRBD1 | - | TRBV2
CASSVSDGYSGANVLTF | TGTGCCAGCAGTGTTTCTGACGGGTACTCTGGGGCCAACGTCCTGACTTTC | TRBJ2-6 | - | - | TRBV2
CASSRGVMRNTEAFF | TGTGCCAGCAGCCGAGGGGTTATGCGGAACACTGAAGCTTTCTTT | TRBJ1-1 | - | - | TRBV6-5
CASSQGQPSSYEQYF | TGCGCCAGCAGCCAAGGACAGCCAAGCTCCTACGAGCAGTACTTC | TRBJ2-7 | - | - | TRBV4-1
CAAETGGYEQYF | TGTGCCGCTGAGACAGGAGGCTACGAGCAGTACTTC | TRBJ2-7 | - | - | TRBV2
CANSPGPGANVLTF | TGTGCCAACTCGCCTGGGCCTGGGGCCAACGTCCTGACTTTC | TRBJ2-6 | - | once | TRBV18
CASGLGSYEQYF | TGTGCCAGTGGGTTGGGGTCCTACGAGCAGTACTTC | TRBJ2-7 | - | - | TRBV27
CASSLDLGTGATYEQYF | TGTGCCAGCAGCCTAGATCTAGGGACAGGGGCCACCTACGAGCAGTACTTC | TRBJ2-7 | TRBD1 | - | TRBV7-6
CASSPREGGLGYTF | TGTGCCAGCAGCCCCCGGGAGGGAGGTCTTGGCTACACCTTC | TRBJ1-2 | - | - | TRBV13
CASSMDRGPVDEQFF | TGCGCCAGCAGTATGGACAGGGGGCCAGTGGATGAGCAGTTCTTC | TRBJ2-1 | TRBD1 | - | TRBV5-1
CASSLRLPSRTDTQYF | TGTGCCAGCAGCTTGCGTCTCCCTTCCCGCACAGATACGCAGTATTTT | TRBJ2-3 | - | - | TRBV5-5
CASSSSRSEQFF | TGTGCCAGCAGTTCGTCACGGAGTGAGCAGTTCTTC | TRBJ2-1 | - | - | TRBV27
CASSGDREGALGTDTQYF | TGTGCCAGCAGTGGCGACAGGGAAGGGGCCTTAGGCACAGATACGCAGTATTTT | TRBJ2-3 | TRBD1 | - | TRBV2
CAWSSLTGGNQPQHF | TGTGCCTGGAGTTCCCTGACAGGAGGCAATCAGCCCCAGCATTTT | TRBJ1-5 | - | - | TRBV30
CASSNPGHANTEAFF | TGTGCCAGCAGTAATCCGGGACACGCGAACACTGAAGCTTTCTTT | TRBJ1-1 | - | - | TRBV6-1
CASSQEYRGDQPQHF | TGTGCCAGCTCACAGGAATACAGGGGCGATCAGCCCCAGCATTTT | TRBJ1-5 | TRBD1 | - | TRBV18
CASSVDGNTEAFF | TGTGCCAGCAGTGTAGACGGGAACACTGAAGCTTTCTTT | TRBJ1-1 | - | - | TRBV6-1
CASSFGETYEQYF | TGTGCCAGCAGCTTCGGGGAGACCTACGAGCAGTACTTC | TRBJ2-7 | - | - | TRBV7-6
CAWSLRGYEQYF | TGTGCCTGGAGTTTGAGGGGATACGAGCAGTACTTC | TRBJ2-7 | - | - | TRBV30
CASRREGYEQYF | TGTGCCAGCAGGAGAGAGGGCTACGAGCAGTACTTC | TRBJ2-7 | - | once | TRBV28
CSVVSFSTGELFF | TGCAGCGTTGTTAGTTTTTCCACCGGGGAGCTGTTTTTT | TRBJ2-2 | - | once | TRBV29-1
CASSLGTGANYGYTF | TGTGCCAGCAGCTTGGGGACTGGAGCTAACTATGGCTACACCTTC | TRBJ1-2 | - | - | TRBV7-9
CASSLGAGAAHEQYF | TGTGCCAGCAGCTTAGGTGCGGGAGCAGCCCACGAGCAGTACTTC | TRBJ2-7 | TRBD2 | - | TRBV13
CASSLGQVGLETQYF | TGTGCCAGCAGCTTAGGGCAGGTCGGATTAGAGACCCAGTACTTC | TRBJ2-5 | - | - | TRBV11-2
CACLPSGVGGEKLFF | TGTGCCTGCCTACCCTCAGGGGTTGGCGGGGAAAAACTGTTTTTT | TRBJ1-4 | - | - | TRBV30
CSVEGQREKLFF | TGCAGCGTTGAAGGGCAGAGAGAAAAACTGTTTTTT | TRBJ1-4 | - | once | TRBV29-1
CASSYHRGANYGYTF | TGTGCCAGCAGCTATCACAGGGGAGCTAACTATGGCTACACCTTC | TRBJ1-2 | TRBD1 | - | TRBV11-2
CASSSGDSYEQYF | TGTGCCAGCAGTAGCGGGGACTCCTACGAGCAGTACTTC | TRBJ2-7 | TRBD2 | - | TRBV9
CASSYGTPGEQYF | TGTGCCAGCAGTTACGGGACGCCGGGCGAGCAGTACTTC | TRBJ2-7 | - | - | TRBV6-5
CASSLNRALNEKLFF | TGTGCCAGCAGCCTGAACAGGGCCCTTAATGAAAAACTGTTTTTT | TRBJ1-4 | - | - | TRBV7-2
CASSYSTGEQETQYF | TGTGCCAGCAGTTACTCGACGGGAGAACAAGAGACCCAGTACTTC | TRBJ2-5 | - | - | TRBV6-5
CASSSWGPSSYEQYF | TGTGCCAGCAGTTCCTGGGGACCCAGCTCCTACGAGCAGTACTTC | TRBJ2-7 | - | - | TRBV28
CASRTSGQETQYF | TGTGCCAGCAGGACTAGCGGCCAAGAGACCCAGTACTTC | TRBJ2-5 | TRBD2 | - | TRBV5-4
CASSQYNEQFF | TGTGCCAGTAGTCAATATAATGAGCAGTTCTTC | TRBJ2-1 | - | - | TRBV19